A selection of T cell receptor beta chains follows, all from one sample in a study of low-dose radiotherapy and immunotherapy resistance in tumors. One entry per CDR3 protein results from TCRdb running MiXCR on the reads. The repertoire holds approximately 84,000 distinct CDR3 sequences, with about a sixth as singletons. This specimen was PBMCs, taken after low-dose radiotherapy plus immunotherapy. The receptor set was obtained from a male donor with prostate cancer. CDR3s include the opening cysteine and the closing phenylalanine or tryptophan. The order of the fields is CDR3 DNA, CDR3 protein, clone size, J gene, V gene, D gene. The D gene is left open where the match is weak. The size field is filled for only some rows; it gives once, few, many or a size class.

cdr3_nt: TGTGCCAGCAGTTTATGGAGTAGCGGAATGTACAATGAGCAGTTCTTC
cdr3_aa: CASSLWSSGMYNEQFF
clone_size: many
j_call: TRBJ2-1
v_call: TRBV28
d_call: NA

cdr3_nt: TGTGCCATCGCCTGGGGCATGAACACTGAAGCTTTCTTT
cdr3_aa: CAIAWGMNTEAFF
clone_size: many
j_call: TRBJ1-1
v_call: TRBV7-9
d_call: NA

cdr3_nt: TGTGCCAGCAGCCAAGGCGGGAGCACAGATACGCAGTATTTT
cdr3_aa: CASSQGGSTDTQYF
clone_size: many
j_call: TRBJ2-3
v_call: TRBV4-2
d_call: NA

cdr3_nt: TGCAGTGCTAGAGATTTAGAGACTAGCGTTTCCTACGAGCAGTACTTC
cdr3_aa: CSARDLETSVSYEQYF
clone_size: many
j_call: TRBJ2-7
v_call: TRBV20-1
d_call: TRBD2

cdr3_nt: TGCGCCAGCAGCTTGGTGGCAGGGGTCTACGAGCAGTACTTC
cdr3_aa: CASSLVAGVYEQYF
clone_size: many
j_call: TRBJ2-7
v_call: TRBV5-1
d_call: NA

cdr3_nt: TGCAGTGCTAGACTCCTCCTCGGGAGGGGGACAGATACGCAGTATTTT
cdr3_aa: CSARLLLGRGTDTQYF
clone_size: many
j_call: TRBJ2-3
v_call: TRBV20-1
d_call: TRBD2

cdr3_nt: TGTGCCACCAGCAGCAGAAAAACTGGGATCTCCGAGCAGTACTTC
cdr3_aa: CATSSRKTGISEQYF
clone_size: NA
j_call: TRBJ2-7
v_call: TRBV15
d_call: NA

cdr3_nt: TGCGCCAGCAGCCAAGGGGGCCGCGGTAGCGGGGAGACCCAGTACTTC
cdr3_aa: CASSQGGRGSGETQYF
clone_size: many
j_call: TRBJ2-5
v_call: TRBV4-3
d_call: TRBD2

cdr3_nt: TGTGCCAGCAGTTACTCGGAGGCCGGGGTAAAACTGTTTTTT
cdr3_aa: CASSYSEAGVKLFF
clone_size: many
j_call: TRBJ1-4
v_call: TRBV6-5
d_call: NA

cdr3_nt: TGTGCCAGCAGTTTTGGCGGGAGGGGTCTCGAGCAGTACTTC
cdr3_aa: CASSFGGRGLEQYF
clone_size: many
j_call: TRBJ2-7
v_call: TRBV12-3/TRBV12-4
d_call: TRBD2

cdr3_nt: TGTGCCAGCAGCTTGGACCGACACATCTCTGAAGCTTTCTTT
cdr3_aa: CASSLDRHISEAFF
clone_size: many
j_call: TRBJ1-1
v_call: TRBV7-2
d_call: NA

cdr3_nt: TGTGCCAGCAGCCCGGGGGGACACTTGAGCTCCTACGAGCAGTACTTC
cdr3_aa: CASSPGGHLSSYEQYF
clone_size: many
j_call: TRBJ2-7
v_call: TRBV5-5
d_call: NA

cdr3_nt: TGTGCCAGCAGCCAAGATCCCAATCAGCCCCAGCATTTT
cdr3_aa: CASSQDPNQPQHF
clone_size: many
j_call: TRBJ1-5
v_call: TRBV3-1
d_call: NA

cdr3_nt: TGCAGCGTTGGGGGACAGAACTATGGCTACACCTTC
cdr3_aa: CSVGGQNYGYTF
clone_size: many
j_call: TRBJ1-2
v_call: TRBV29-1
d_call: TRBD1

cdr3_nt: TGTGCCAGCACCACAGGACTAGCGGGAGCCGGAGATACGCAGTATTTT
cdr3_aa: CASTTGLAGAGDTQYF
clone_size: NA
j_call: TRBJ2-3
v_call: TRBV28
d_call: TRBD2

cdr3_nt: TGTGCCAGCTCACCATCCATGGCCACTGAAGCTTTCTTT
cdr3_aa: CASSPSMATEAFF
clone_size: many
j_call: TRBJ1-1
v_call: TRBV18
d_call: NA

cdr3_nt: TGTGCCTGGAGTCAGGTGACAGGACGCGTTGGGGGCTACACCTTC
cdr3_aa: CAWSQVTGRVGGYTF
clone_size: many
j_call: TRBJ1-2
v_call: TRBV30
d_call: NA

cdr3_nt: TGCGCCAGCAGCTTGGGCCTCGTGGGCACTGAAGCTTTCTTT
cdr3_aa: CASSLGLVGTEAFF
clone_size: NA
j_call: TRBJ1-1
v_call: TRBV5-1
d_call: NA

cdr3_nt: TGTGCCATCGGGACCGACTATGGCTACACCTTC
cdr3_aa: CAIGTDYGYTF
clone_size: many
j_call: TRBJ1-2
v_call: TRBV10-3
d_call: NA

cdr3_nt: TGCGCCAGCAGCCAGGGGGCAAGGTCGTCCTACAATGAGCAGTTCTTC
cdr3_aa: CASSQGARSSYNEQFF
clone_size: many
j_call: TRBJ2-1
v_call: TRBV4-1
d_call: NA

cdr3_nt: TGTGCCAGCAGTCGGATGAGCGGGGAGCTGTTTTTT
cdr3_aa: CASSRMSGELFF
clone_size: many
j_call: TRBJ2-2
v_call: TRBV12-3/TRBV12-4
d_call: NA

cdr3_nt: TGTGCCAGCAGCTTGGCCGCAGCAGGGGGCGGTTCACCCCTCCACTTT
cdr3_aa: CASSLAAAGGGSPLHF
clone_size: many
j_call: TRBJ1-6
v_call: TRBV5-4
d_call: TRBD1

cdr3_nt: TGTGCCACCTTTTGGGGGCCCCTCGGGTCGGAACAGTTCTTC
cdr3_aa: CATFWGPLGSEQFF
clone_size: many
j_call: TRBJ2-1
v_call: TRBV12-3/TRBV12-4
d_call: NA

cdr3_nt: TGTGCCTGGAGCAGGTCCCGGGACAGGGGGAACTATGGCTACACCTTC
cdr3_aa: CAWSRSRDRGNYGYTF
clone_size: many
j_call: TRBJ1-2
v_call: TRBV30
d_call: TRBD1

cdr3_nt: TGTGCCAGCAGTCGGGGTAGCGGCTTCTACGAGCAGTACTTC
cdr3_aa: CASSRGSGFYEQYF
clone_size: many
j_call: TRBJ2-7
v_call: TRBV6-2/TRBV6-3
d_call: NA

cdr3_nt: TGTGCCAGCAGGGACGGGGCCTACGAGCAGTACTTC
cdr3_aa: CASRDGAYEQYF
clone_size: many
j_call: TRBJ2-7
v_call: TRBV6-5
d_call: NA

cdr3_nt: TGCAGTGCTAGAGATCTGGCACCTTATAGCAATCAGCCCCAGCATTTT
cdr3_aa: CSARDLAPYSNQPQHF
clone_size: many
j_call: TRBJ1-5
v_call: TRBV20-1
d_call: NA

cdr3_nt: TGTGCCAGCAGCGGACAGGGTAGGACTGAGCAGTTCTTC
cdr3_aa: CASSGQGRTEQFF
clone_size: many
j_call: TRBJ2-1
v_call: TRBV5-4
d_call: TRBD1

cdr3_nt: TGTGCCAGCAGCCCCCCGGACAGGGGTGACGAGCAGTACTTC
cdr3_aa: CASSPPDRGDEQYF
clone_size: many
j_call: TRBJ2-7
v_call: TRBV9
d_call: TRBD1

cdr3_nt: TGTGCCAGCAGCTTAGCCAACGTGCCAGATACGCAGTATTTT
cdr3_aa: CASSLANVPDTQYF
clone_size: NA
j_call: TRBJ2-3
v_call: TRBV7-2
d_call: NA

cdr3_nt: TGTGCCAGCTCACCACGGACAGTCTCCTACGAGCAGTACTTC
cdr3_aa: CASSPRTVSYEQYF
clone_size: NA
j_call: TRBJ2-7
v_call: TRBV18
d_call: NA

cdr3_nt: TGCAGTGCTAGCGCGGAGGGGGATACGCAGTATTTT
cdr3_aa: CSASAEGDTQYF
clone_size: NA
j_call: TRBJ2-3
v_call: TRBV20-1
d_call: NA

cdr3_nt: TGCAGTGCGGAAACACAGGAGGTTAGCTATGGCTACACCTTC
cdr3_aa: CSAETQEVSYGYTF
clone_size: NA
j_call: TRBJ1-2
v_call: TRBV20-1
d_call: NA

cdr3_nt: TGTGCCAGCAGCCCACGAATCTCGGCGGGAGACTACGAGCAGTACTTC
cdr3_aa: CASSPRISAGDYEQYF
clone_size: many
j_call: TRBJ2-7
v_call: TRBV7-9
d_call: TRBD2

cdr3_nt: TGTGCCACCAGCGGCCGGAGCAATCAGCCCCAGCATTTT
cdr3_aa: CATSGRSNQPQHF
clone_size: many
j_call: TRBJ1-5
v_call: TRBV24-1
d_call: NA

cdr3_nt: TGTGCCAGCAGCTACACCGGGGAGCTGTTTTTT
cdr3_aa: CASSYTGELFF
clone_size: many
j_call: TRBJ2-2
v_call: TRBV5-8
d_call: NA

cdr3_nt: TGTGCCAGCAGCCCAAGCCAGATTTCCTACGAGCAGTACTTC
cdr3_aa: CASSPSQISYEQYF
clone_size: few
j_call: TRBJ2-7
v_call: TRBV9
d_call: NA

cdr3_nt: TGTGCCAGCAGCTTAGTGCCCAGGGGAAACACTGAAGCTTTCTTT
cdr3_aa: CASSLVPRGNTEAFF
clone_size: many
j_call: TRBJ1-1
v_call: TRBV7-2
d_call: NA

cdr3_nt: TGTGCCAGCAGCCAAGATGAGACAGGGCGACAGCCCCAGCATTTT
cdr3_aa: CASSQDETGRQPQHF
clone_size: many
j_call: TRBJ1-5
v_call: TRBV4-2
d_call: TRBD1

cdr3_nt: TGTGCCAGCAGCGTAAAAACCACAGATACGCAGTATTTT
cdr3_aa: CASSVKTTDTQYF
clone_size: many
j_call: TRBJ2-3
v_call: TRBV9
d_call: NA

cdr3_nt: TGTGCCAGCAGCCTCACTCTACGGGAGCAGTTCTTC
cdr3_aa: CASSLTLREQFF
clone_size: many
j_call: TRBJ2-1
v_call: TRBV7-2
d_call: NA

cdr3_nt: TGTGCCAGCAATGAGGGGAACGGCGAGCAGTACTTC
cdr3_aa: CASNEGNGEQYF
clone_size: many
j_call: TRBJ2-7
v_call: TRBV6-2/TRBV6-3
d_call: NA

cdr3_nt: TGTGCCAGCACCCAACTTAGGGACCATAATTCACCCCTCCACTTT
cdr3_aa: CASTQLRDHNSPLHF
clone_size: few
j_call: TRBJ1-6
v_call: TRBV27
d_call: NA

cdr3_nt: TGTGCCAGCAGCTTGAACGGGCAGTTCTTC
cdr3_aa: CASSLNGQFF
clone_size: many
j_call: TRBJ2-1
v_call: TRBV7-9
d_call: NA

cdr3_nt: TGTGCCAGCAGCTACTCCGACAGGGATAGCAATCAGCCCCAGCATTTT
cdr3_aa: CASSYSDRDSNQPQHF
clone_size: many
j_call: TRBJ1-5
v_call: TRBV7-3
d_call: TRBD1

cdr3_nt: TGTGCCAGCTCACCTAACCTTCTAGCGGGAGCCAACGAGCAGTACTTC
cdr3_aa: CASSPNLLAGANEQYF
clone_size: many
j_call: TRBJ2-7
v_call: TRBV18
d_call: TRBD2

cdr3_nt: TGTGCCGTTGAGCCCCGTGCGAGAGAGACCCAGTACTTC
cdr3_aa: CAVEPRARETQYF
clone_size: many
j_call: TRBJ2-5
v_call: TRBV6-1
d_call: NA

cdr3_nt: TGCGCCAGCAGTGTTGAGGGAGGCGAGACCCAGTACTTC
cdr3_aa: CASSVEGGETQYF
clone_size: many
j_call: TRBJ2-5
v_call: TRBV10-2
d_call: NA

cdr3_nt: TGTGCCAGCTCACCACCTGGGACAGGGGGGTACGAGCAGTACTTC
cdr3_aa: CASSPPGTGGYEQYF
clone_size: NA
j_call: TRBJ2-7
v_call: TRBV18
d_call: TRBD1

cdr3_nt: TGTGTCAGCAGGACGGGACTGGGACTCAATGAGCAGTTCTTC
cdr3_aa: CVSRTGLGLNEQFF
clone_size: NA
j_call: TRBJ2-1
v_call: TRBV6-2/TRBV6-3
d_call: NA

cdr3_nt: TGTGCCAGCGGCGGTAGCCTCAATGAGCAGTTCTTC
cdr3_aa: CASGGSLNEQFF
clone_size: many
j_call: TRBJ2-1
v_call: TRBV2
d_call: NA

cdr3_nt: TGCAGCGTTCCGGGACAGGTTGAGGGATACGAGCAGTACTTC
cdr3_aa: CSVPGQVEGYEQYF
clone_size: many
j_call: TRBJ2-7
v_call: TRBV29-1
d_call: TRBD1

cdr3_nt: TGTGCCAGTACCCCGATGGGCACCGGGGAGCTGTTTTTT
cdr3_aa: CASTPMGTGELFF
clone_size: many
j_call: TRBJ2-2
v_call: TRBV19
d_call: NA

cdr3_nt: TGCAGTGCCCCACCCGCCGGGGCAAGCGCGTACACCGGGGAGCTGTTTTTT
cdr3_aa: CSAPPAGASAYTGELFF
clone_size: many
j_call: TRBJ2-2
v_call: TRBV20-1
d_call: NA